This TCR beta chain derives from a study of technical replicates of blood from a handful of donors. There are a few counts of this clone. The CDR3 length is 12 residues. The germline CDR1 and CDR2 sequences are MDHEN and SYDVKM. Trimming removed 5 bases from V and 5 bases from J, with 9 bases in between. The repertoire was sequenced with immunoSEQ multiplex PCR; TCRdb's copy has only in-frame clones and lacks some. This sample has roughly 85,000 clones, with approximately 93% found just once. The chain carries TRBV28 and TRBJ1-1; D possibly corresponds to TRBD1 (5 bases). The TCR was taken from a human donor in good health. The material sequenced was T cells isolated from PBMCs. CDR3 sequence (DNA): TGTGCCAGCAGTGACGGGGGTACTGAAGCTTTCTTT. It encodes CASSDGGTEAFF.